This T cell receptor (beta chain) was retrieved from a study of T cell responses to AZD1222 COVID-19 vaccine. Across the whole study: Second-dose recipients at about 4 or about 12 weeks were treated as one pooled group. Study-wide points: Baseline antibody screening turned up just a handful of seropositive AZD1222 recipients.

Clones were read by immunoSEQ multiplex PCR, and TCRdb kept only the in-frame ones, dropping some. The sample holds 100,000 to 130,000 clones, about 90% seen once. Of note for this clone: Its target is unknown.

Germline V CDR1 and CDR2: SGHTA, FQGTGA. Trimming took 5 bases from V and 3 from J; bases not matched to a gene: 3. The CDR3 length is 15 residues. V usage is TRBV7-3 and J usage is TRBJ2-1; 11 positions match TRBD2. This clonotype originated in an adult in good health. The sequences come from peripheral blood, collected on day 0 of AZD1222 vaccination. As DNA, the CDR3 is TGTGCCAGCAGCGAGGGACTAGCGGTCTACAATGAGCAGTTCTTC. Its protein is CASSEGLAVYNEQFF.